The text below deals with one T cell receptor (beta chain). Its antigen is as yet unknown. Heparinised blood was drawn once per donor, averaging around 110 mL. The sample is drawn from a study of beta chain features in type 1 diabetes. Study-level findings and limits: Patients with Type 1 diabetes showed moderately but significantly shorter TCRB CDR3s in all four CD4+ subsets. Short templates might get an advantage during PCR, and this would be equal in patients and controls. In type 1 diabetes patients, VDJ junctions had fewer insertions; deletions at these junctions were more frequent.

The germline V gene has CDR1 MDHEN and CDR2 SYDVKM. With 1 base removed from V and 4 bases from J, the gap between germline ends came to 7 bases. The CDR3 runs to 13 residues. Of the isolated RNA, all was reverse transcribed, and so the sequenced material was expressed TCRB transcripts. The data were produced by immunoSEQ multiplex PCR, yet TCRdb's version contains in-frame clones alone and is incomplete. The table lists around 100,000 clones, 25% to 30% of them singletons. V is TRBV28 and J is TRBJ1-2; D is unresolved. Specimen: central memory CD4+ T cells from blood. The receptor comes from a woman under 30 with type 1 diabetes. CDR3 sequence: CASSLSEAYGYTF. The CDR3 nucleotides are TGTGCCAGCAGTTTATCGGAGGCCTATGGCTACACCTTC.